The 16 T cell receptor beta chains reported below all come from one sample, sequenced in a study of blood T cell repertoires in COVID-19. TCRdb keeps only in-frame clones here, not all; method: immunoSEQ multiplex PCR. The data show about 120,000 clones, with 75% to 90% seen just once and 25% to 30% held by the top ten. The source material was peripheral blood. These receptors were taken from a woman in her seventies with acute or convalescent COVID-19.

The rearrangement uses TRBV5-1 and TRBJ2-1, with a weak D call TRBD1 (5 bases). The V and J ends lost 4 bases and 2 bases respectively, with 13 bases between them. This CDR3 has 15 residues. In germline, CDR1 is SGHRS, CDR2 YFSETQ. The CDR3 loop is CASSPYETAYNEQFF. The CDR3 region has the DNA TGCGCCAGCAGCCCATACGAGACAGCCTACAATGAGCAGTTCTTC.

This chain connects TRBV7-9 to TRBJ1-6; D gene uncertain. The CDR3 totals 17 residues. The V end was cut by 4 bases, the J end by 0 bases, with 13 bases between. Germline values: CDR1 SEHNR, CDR2 FQNEAQ (reference sequence). The CDR3 reads CASSSTRLSSYNSPLHF. The CDR3 region has the DNA TGTGCCAGCAGCTCGACGCGGCTGAGCTCCTATAATTCACCCCTCCACTTT.

This clone occurred once. The rearrangement links TRBV7-3 to TRBJ1-6, with TRBD1 matching 8 bases. V shed 5 bases, J shed 5 bases, and the junction held 5 bases outside the gene matches. CDR1 and CDR2 from the germline V gene are SGHTA and FQGTGA. CDR3 length equals 15 residues. CDR3 sequence reads: CASSRGQGDNSPLHF. CDR3 DNA: TGTGCCAGCAGCCGCGGACAGGGAGATAATTCACCCCTCCACTTT.

The chain joins TRBV12-3 or TRBV12-4 to TRBJ1-1; no definite D call. This CDR3 is built from 11 residues. Trimming shortened V by 7 bases and J by 3 bases, and 6 bases separated the two germline ends. The CDR3 sequence: CASNGYTEAFF. The CDR3 bases are TGTGCCAGCAACGGGTACACTGAAGCTTTCTTT.

The chain recombines TRBV18 with TRBJ1-2, with 11 bases aligning to TRBD1. This CDR3 contains 13 residues. Germline CDR1 reads KGHSH; CDR2 reads LQKENI. V shed 2 bases, J shed 7 bases, and the junction held 0 bases outside the gene matches. The CDR3 sequence is CASSPGQGAGYTF. Here the CDR3 DNA reads TGTGCCAGCTCACCAGGACAGGGGGCTGGCTACACCTTC.

V usage is TRBV7-9 and J usage is TRBJ2-2; maybe TRBD2 (6 bases). Germline CDR1 SEHNR, CDR2 FQNEAQ (reference sequence). This CDR3 is 13 amino acids long. Trimming left V 5 bases short and J 7 bases short, with 11 bases between. The CDR3 reads CASSLIGGGELFF. CDR3 bases: TGTGCCAGCAGCCTGATCGGGGGCGGGGAGCTGTTTTTT.

The chain recombines TRBV3-1 (or the pseudogene TRBV3-2) with TRBJ2-4; TRBD2 agrees at 7 bases. The CDR3 is made up of 13 amino acids. V trimming: 0 bases; J trimming: 9 bases; junction bases outside the gene matches: 2. Per germline, CDR1 LGHDT and CDR2 YNNKEL (reference sequence). As DNA, the CDR3 is TGTGCCAGCAGCCAAGAAGGACTAGGCATTCAGTACTTC. Protein: CASSQEGLGIQYF.

This chain uses TRBV5-1 with TRBJ1-2, with 7 nucleotides matching TRBD1. The CDR3 loop spans 13 amino acids. Germline-derived CDR1 and CDR2 are SGHRS and YFSETQ. The V gene end was trimmed by 4 bases and the J gene end by 8 bases; junction bases not matched to a gene: 8. CDR3 nucleotides: TGCGCCAGCAGCATAGGGACAGTTGAAGGCTACACCTTC. It encodes CASSIGTVEGYTF.

The gene calls are TRBV5-4 and TRBJ2-3, with D perhaps matching TRBD2 (6 bases). Germline CDR1 is SGHNT and CDR2 is YYREEE (reference sequence). This CDR3 contains 15 residues. Trimming stripped 3 bases from V and 1 base from J, with 12 bases between. CDR3: CASSSAGTRTDTQYF. CDR3 in DNA: TGTGCCAGCAGCTCCGCGGGGACCCGCACAGATACGCAGTATTTT.

Concerning this clone: Other DNA sequences of this sample code for an identical CDR3. The rearrangement links TRBV3-1 (or the pseudogene TRBV3-2) to TRBJ1-1; TRBD1 is a possible D gene (5 bases). Per germline, CDR1 LGHDT and CDR2 YNNKEL (reference sequence). This CDR3 comprises 13 residues. Trimming shortened V by 0 bases and J by 5 bases, and 7 bases separated the two germline ends. CDR3 loop: CASSQEGVTEAFF. DNA of the CDR3: TGTGCCAGCAGCCAAGAAGGGGTTACTGAAGCTTTCTTT.

On this clone itself: The sample contains more than one DNA sequence encoding this CDR3. The chain has TRBV7-3 and TRBJ1-1; D gene unclear. Germline V gives CDR1 SGHTA, CDR2 FQGTGA. The germline V and J ends were trimmed by 2 bases and 1 base, with 5 bases remaining between them. The CDR3 sequence is 13 residues long. DNA for the CDR3: TGTGCCAGCAGCTTAGCAGAGAACACTGAAGCTTTCTTT. Protein: CASSLAENTEAFF. Complete variable domain (other parts from reference TRBV7-3 and TRBJ1-1): GAGVSQTPSNKVTEKGKYVELRCDPISGHTALYWYRQSLGQGPEFLIYFQGTGAADDSGLPNDRFFAVRPEGSVSTLKIQRTERGDSAVYLCASSLAENTEAFFGQGTRLTVV.

The chain couples TRBV12-5 to TRBJ1-3; TRBD1 matches at 8 bases. The CDR3 has 14 residues. Germline V lookup: CDR1 LGHNT, CDR2 FRNRAP. The ends lost 6 bases at V and 4 bases at J; junction bases unmatched: 5. The CDR3 DNA reads TGTGCTAGTGGGACAGGGGTGGAAGGAAACACCATATATTTT. Translated, it gives CASGTGVEGNTIYF.

CDR3 protein: CAWRRQGRSGNTIYF. CDR3 bases: TGTGCCTGGAGGCGGCAGGGGCGCTCTGGAAACACCATATATTTT. This chain uses TRBV30 with TRBJ1-3; D is possibly TRBD1 (6 bases). Germline-derived CDR1 and CDR2 are GTSNPN and SVGIG (reference sequence). There are 15 residues in the CDR3. V lost 3 bases and J 0 bases, leaving 12 bases between the germline ends.

V is TRBV5-4 and J is TRBJ2-7, with D possibly matching TRBD1 (6 bases). This CDR3 comprises 13 residues. Germline CDR1 reads SGHNT; CDR2 reads YYREEE (reference sequence). V lost 0 bases, J lost 12 bases, and 16 bases lay in between. The CDR3 sequence: CASSLETGARRYF. The CDR3 nucleotides read TGTGCCAGCAGCTTGGAGACAGGCGCACGAAGGTACTTC. Full variable domain (missing parts from reference TRBV5-4 and TRBJ2-7): ETGVTQSPTHLIKTRGQQVTLRCSSQSGHNTVSWYQQALGQGPQFIFQYYREEENGRGNFPPRFSGLQFPNYSSELNVNALELDDSALYLCASSLETGARRYFGPGTRLTVT.

This clone was counted between two and nine times. The V gene is TRBV27, the J gene TRBJ1-2; 9 positions agree with TRBD1. V shed 2 bases, J shed 1 base, and the junction held 5 bases outside the gene matches. The germline V gene encodes CDR1 MNHEY and CDR2 SMNVEV (reference sequence). The CDR3 length is 16 residues. The CDR3 loop is CASSLRGQGFNYGYTF. The CDR3 DNA follows: TGTGCCAGCAGTTTAAGGGGACAGGGATTTAACTATGGCTACACCTTC.

CDR3 DNA sequence: TGCGCCAGCAGCCACCTTCTGGGGACAGAAGTATCGAAAAGCGAGCAGTACTTC. Translated, it gives CASSHLLGTEVSKSEQYF. This chain links TRBV4-1 with TRBJ2-7, with TRBD1 matching over 7 bases. CDR1 is MGHRA and CDR2 is YSYEKL in the germline V gene. Unmatched junction bases numbered 20, after V lost 3 bases and J lost 6 bases. CDR3 size: 18 residues.